This TCR beta chain was profiled in a study of blood T cell repertoires in COVID-19. Clones were sequenced by immunoSEQ multiplex PCR, and TCRdb holds only the in-frame ones, with some missing. The data hold about 72,000 clones, with 86% observed a single time. The germline V gene encodes CDR1 MNHEY and CDR2 SMNVEV (reference sequence). This CDR3 is 16 amino acids long. The V end lost 5 bases, the J end lost 10 bases, and 21 bases lay between the germline ends. Sequenced sample: peripheral blood. The chain recombines TRBV27 with TRBJ1-6; possibly TRBD1 for D (5 bases). The origin of this receptor is a woman in her sixties or seventies with acute or convalescent COVID-19. In nucleotides, the CDR3 is TGTGCCAGCAGTCCAAGAAATGGGCAGGGTTCATCACCCCTCCACTTT. Protein: CASSPRNGQGSSPLHF.